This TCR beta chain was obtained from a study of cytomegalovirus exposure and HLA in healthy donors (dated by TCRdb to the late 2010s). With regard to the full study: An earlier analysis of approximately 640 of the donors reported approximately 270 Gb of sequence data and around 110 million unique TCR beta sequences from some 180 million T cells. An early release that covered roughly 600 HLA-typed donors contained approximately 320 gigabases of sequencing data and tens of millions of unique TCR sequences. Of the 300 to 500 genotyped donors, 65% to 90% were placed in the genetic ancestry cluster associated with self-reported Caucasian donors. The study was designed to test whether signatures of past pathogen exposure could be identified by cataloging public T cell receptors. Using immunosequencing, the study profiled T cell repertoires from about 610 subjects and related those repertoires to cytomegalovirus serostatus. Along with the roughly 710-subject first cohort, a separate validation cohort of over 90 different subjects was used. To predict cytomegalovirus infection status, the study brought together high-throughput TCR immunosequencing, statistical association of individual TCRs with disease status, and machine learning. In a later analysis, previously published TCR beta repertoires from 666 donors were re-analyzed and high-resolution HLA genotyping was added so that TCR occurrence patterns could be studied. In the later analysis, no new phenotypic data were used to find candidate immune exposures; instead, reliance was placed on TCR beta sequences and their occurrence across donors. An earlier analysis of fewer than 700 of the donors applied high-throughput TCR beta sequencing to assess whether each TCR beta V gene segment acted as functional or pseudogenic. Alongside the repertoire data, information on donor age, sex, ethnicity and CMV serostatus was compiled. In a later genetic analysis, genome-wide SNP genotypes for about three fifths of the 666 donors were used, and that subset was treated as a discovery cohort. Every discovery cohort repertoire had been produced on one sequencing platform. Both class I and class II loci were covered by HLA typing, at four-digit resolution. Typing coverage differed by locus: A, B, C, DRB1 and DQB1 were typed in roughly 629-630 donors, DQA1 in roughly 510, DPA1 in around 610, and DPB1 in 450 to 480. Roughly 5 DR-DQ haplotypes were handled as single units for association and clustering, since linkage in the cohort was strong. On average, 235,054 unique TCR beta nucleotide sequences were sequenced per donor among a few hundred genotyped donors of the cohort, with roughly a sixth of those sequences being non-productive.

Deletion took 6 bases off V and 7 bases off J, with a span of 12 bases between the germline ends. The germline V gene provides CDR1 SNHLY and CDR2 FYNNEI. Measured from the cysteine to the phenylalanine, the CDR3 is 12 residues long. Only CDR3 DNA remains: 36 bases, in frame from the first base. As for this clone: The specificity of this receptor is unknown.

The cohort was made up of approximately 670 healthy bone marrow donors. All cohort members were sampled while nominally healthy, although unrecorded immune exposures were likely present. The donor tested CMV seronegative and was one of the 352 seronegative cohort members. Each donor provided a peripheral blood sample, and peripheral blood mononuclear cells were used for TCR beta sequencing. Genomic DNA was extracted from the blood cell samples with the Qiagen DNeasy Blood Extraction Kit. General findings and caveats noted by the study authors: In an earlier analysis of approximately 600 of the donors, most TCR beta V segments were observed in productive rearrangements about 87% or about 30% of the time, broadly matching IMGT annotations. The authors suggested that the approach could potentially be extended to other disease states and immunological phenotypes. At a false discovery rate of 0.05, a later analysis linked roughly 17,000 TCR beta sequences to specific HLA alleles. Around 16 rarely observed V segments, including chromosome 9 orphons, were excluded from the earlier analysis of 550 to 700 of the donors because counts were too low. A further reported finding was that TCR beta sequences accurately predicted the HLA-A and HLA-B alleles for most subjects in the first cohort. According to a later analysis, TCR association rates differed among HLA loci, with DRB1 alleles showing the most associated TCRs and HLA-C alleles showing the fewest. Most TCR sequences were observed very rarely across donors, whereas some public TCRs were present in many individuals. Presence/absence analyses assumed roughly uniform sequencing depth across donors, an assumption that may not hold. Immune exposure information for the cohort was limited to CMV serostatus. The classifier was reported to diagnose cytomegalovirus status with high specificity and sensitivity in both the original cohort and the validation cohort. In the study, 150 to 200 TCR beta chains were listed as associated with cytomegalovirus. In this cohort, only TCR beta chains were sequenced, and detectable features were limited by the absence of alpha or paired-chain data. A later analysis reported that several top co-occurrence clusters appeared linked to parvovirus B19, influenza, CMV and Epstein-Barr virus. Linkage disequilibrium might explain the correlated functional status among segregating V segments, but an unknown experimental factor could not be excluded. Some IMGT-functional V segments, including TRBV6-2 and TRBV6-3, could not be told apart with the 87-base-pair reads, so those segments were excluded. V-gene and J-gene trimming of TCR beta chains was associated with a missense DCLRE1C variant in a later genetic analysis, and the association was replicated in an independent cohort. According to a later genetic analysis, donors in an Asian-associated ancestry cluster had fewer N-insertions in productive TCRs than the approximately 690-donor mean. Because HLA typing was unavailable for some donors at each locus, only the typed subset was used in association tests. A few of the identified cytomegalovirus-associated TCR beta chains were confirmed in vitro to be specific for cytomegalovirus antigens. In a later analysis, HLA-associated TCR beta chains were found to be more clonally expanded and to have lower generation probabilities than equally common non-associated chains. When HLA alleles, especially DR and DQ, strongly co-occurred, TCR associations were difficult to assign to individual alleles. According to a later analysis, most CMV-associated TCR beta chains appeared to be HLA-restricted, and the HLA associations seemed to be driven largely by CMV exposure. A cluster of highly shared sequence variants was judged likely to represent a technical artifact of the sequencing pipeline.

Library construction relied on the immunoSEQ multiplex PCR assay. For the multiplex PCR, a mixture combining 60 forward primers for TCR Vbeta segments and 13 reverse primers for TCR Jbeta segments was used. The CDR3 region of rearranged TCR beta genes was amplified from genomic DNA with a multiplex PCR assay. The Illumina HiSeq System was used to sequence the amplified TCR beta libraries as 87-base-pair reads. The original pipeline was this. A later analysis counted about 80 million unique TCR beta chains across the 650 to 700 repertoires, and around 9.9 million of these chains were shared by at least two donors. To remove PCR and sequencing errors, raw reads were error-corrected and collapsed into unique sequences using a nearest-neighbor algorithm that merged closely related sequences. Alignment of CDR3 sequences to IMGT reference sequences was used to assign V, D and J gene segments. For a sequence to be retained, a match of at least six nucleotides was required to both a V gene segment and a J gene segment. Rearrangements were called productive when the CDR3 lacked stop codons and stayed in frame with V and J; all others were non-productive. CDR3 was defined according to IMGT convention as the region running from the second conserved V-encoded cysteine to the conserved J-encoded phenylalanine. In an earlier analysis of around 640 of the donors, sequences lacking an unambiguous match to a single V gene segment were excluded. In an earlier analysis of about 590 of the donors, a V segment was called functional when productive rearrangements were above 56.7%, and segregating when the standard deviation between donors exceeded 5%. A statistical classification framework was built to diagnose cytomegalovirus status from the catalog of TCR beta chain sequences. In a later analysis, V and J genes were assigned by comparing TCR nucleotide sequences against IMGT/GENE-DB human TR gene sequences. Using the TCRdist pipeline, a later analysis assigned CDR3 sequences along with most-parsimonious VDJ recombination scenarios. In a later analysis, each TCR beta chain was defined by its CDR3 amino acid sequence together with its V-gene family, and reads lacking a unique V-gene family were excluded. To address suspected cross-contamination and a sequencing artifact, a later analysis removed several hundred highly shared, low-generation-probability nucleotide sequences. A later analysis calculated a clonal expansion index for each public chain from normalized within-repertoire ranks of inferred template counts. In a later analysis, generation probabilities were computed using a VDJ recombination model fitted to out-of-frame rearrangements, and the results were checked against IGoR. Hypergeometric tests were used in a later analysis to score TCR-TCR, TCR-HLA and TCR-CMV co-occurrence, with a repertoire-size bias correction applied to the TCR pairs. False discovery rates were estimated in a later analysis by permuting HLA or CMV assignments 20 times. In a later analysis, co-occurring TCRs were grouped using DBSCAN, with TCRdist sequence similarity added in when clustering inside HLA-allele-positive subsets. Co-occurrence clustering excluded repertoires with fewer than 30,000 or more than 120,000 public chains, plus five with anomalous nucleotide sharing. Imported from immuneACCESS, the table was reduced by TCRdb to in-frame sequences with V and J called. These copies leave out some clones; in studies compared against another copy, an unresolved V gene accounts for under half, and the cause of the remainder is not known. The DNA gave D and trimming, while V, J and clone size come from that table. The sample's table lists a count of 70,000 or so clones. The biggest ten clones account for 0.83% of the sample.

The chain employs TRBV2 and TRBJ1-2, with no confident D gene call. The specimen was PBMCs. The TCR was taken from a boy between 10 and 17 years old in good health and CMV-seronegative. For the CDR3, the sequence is CASRARVSGYTF. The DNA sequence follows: TGTGCCAGCAGAGCCCGGGTGAGTGGCTACACCTTC.